This is a list of T cell receptor beta chains from one sample in a study of cytomegalovirus exposure and HLA in healthy donors. The method was immunoSEQ multiplex PCR; TCRdb's version includes in-frame clones alone and lacks a portion of them. The table lists 210,000 or so clones, around four fifths of them singletons. Specimen: PBMCs. The receptor source for this set is a woman aged 60 to 75 in good health and CMV-seropositive. Both conserved end residues are part of each CDR3. The order of the fields is V gene, J gene, CDR3 length, clone size, D gene, CDR3 DNA, CDR3 protein. D genes are given only for firm matches. A row's size may be missing; if present it is once, few, many or a size class.

TRBV19,TRBJ2-5,14,-,TRBD1,TGTGCCAGTAGTACGTGGACAGGGGGAGAGACCCAGTACTTC,CASSTWTGGETQYF
TRBV19,TRBJ1-1,14,-,-,TGTGCCAGTAGTTTAGAACATTTGAACACTGAAGCTTTCTTT,CASSLEHLNTEAFF
TRBV5-1,TRBJ2-3,15,few,TRBD2,TGCGCCAGCAGCTTTAGCGGGAGGAGCACAGATACGCAGTATTTT,CASSFSGRSTDTQYF
TRBV10-3,TRBJ2-6,17,-,-,TGTGCCATCAGTGGGACAGACCCTAATAGAGGGGCCAACGTCCTGACTTTC,CAISGTDPNRGANVLTF
TRBV20-1,TRBJ2-7,11,-,-,TGCAGCGACAGCCGCAGGGACGAGCAGTACTTC,CSDSRRDEQYF
TRBV18,TRBJ1-1,16,-,TRBD1,TGTGCCAGCTCACCACGGGGACAGGGAATGAACACTGAAGCTTTCTTT,CASSPRGQGMNTEAFF
TRBV5-1,TRBJ2-2,15,-,TRBD1,TGCGCCAGCAGCCTGACAGGGGCGAACACCGGGGAGCTGTTTTTT,CASSLTGANTGELFF
TRBV6-1,TRBJ2-7,16,-,-,TGTGCCAGCAGTGTAGTCCAATTGTTCAGGGCGTACGAGCAGTACTTC,CASSVVQLFRAYEQYF
TRBV6-8,TRBJ2-3,19,few,TRBD2,TGTGCCAGCGCGGAGGGACTAGCGGGGGAGAGAAGTCCCACAGATACGCAGTATTTT,CASAEGLAGERSPTDTQYF
TRBV19,TRBJ1-1,15,-,-,TGTGCCAGTACCCTCCGACAGGAACTGAACACTGAAGCTTTCTTT,CASTLRQELNTEAFF
TRBV7-8,TRBJ1-1,16,-,TRBD1,TGTGCCAGCAGCCCACTAGGGACAGGTATCGGCACTGAAGCTTTCTTT,CASSPLGTGIGTEAFF
TRBV5-4,TRBJ1-2,15,few,TRBD1,TGTGCCAGCAGCTCGGGGCTACAGGGGAGAAATGGCTACACCTTC,CASSSGLQGRNGYTF
TRBV2,TRBJ1-2,13,-,-,TGTGCCAGCAGGGACAGTTCTAACTATGGCTACACCTTC,CASRDSSNYGYTF
TRBV19,TRBJ2-5,16,-,-,TGTGCCAGTAGTATTGGGACTTCCCTCGAAGGGGAGACCCAGTACTTC,CASSIGTSLEGETQYF
TRBV30,TRBJ1-2,13,-,TRBD1,TGTGCCTGGAGTCGAACAGGGGTGTATGGCTACACCTTC,CAWSRTGVYGYTF
TRBV7-9,TRBJ2-1,11,-,-,TGTGCCAGCAGCTTGACAGACGAGCAGTTCTTC,CASSLTDEQFF
TRBV6-5,TRBJ1-6,14,-,-,TGTGCCAGCAGCTTGGGACTAAATAATTCACCCCTCCACTTT,CASSLGLNNSPLHF
TRBV2,TRBJ1-5,19,few,-,TGTGCCAGCAGCGAACGAGCGGGAGACAGCAAACATAGCAATCAGCCCCAGCATTTT,CASSERAGDSKHSNQPQHF
TRBV9,TRBJ2-3,15,-,-,TGTGCCAGCAGCGTAGGGGGGGGGCTCACAGATACGCAGTATTTT,CASSVGGGLTDTQYF
TRBV5-1,TRBJ2-3,17,-,TRBD2,TGCGCCAGCAGCTTGGCCGGACTAGCGGGAGGAACAGATACGCAGTATTTT,CASSLAGLAGGTDTQYF
TRBV5-1,TRBJ2-7,14,-,TRBD2,TGCGCCAGCAGCACCGGACTAGCTACCTACGAGCAGTACTTC,CASSTGLATYEQYF
TRBV2,TRBJ2-2,12,-,-,TGTGCCAGCAGTAAAGACAGCGGGGAGCTGTTTTTT,CASSKDSGELFF
TRBV9,TRBJ1-4,14,-,-,TGTGCCAGCAGCGTAGGTCAGGGGAATGAAAAACTGTTTTTT,CASSVGQGNEKLFF
TRBV10-1,TRBJ2-1,15,-,-,TGCGCCAGCAGTGCCTTGGACACCTCGTACAATGAGCAGTTCTTC,CASSALDTSYNEQFF
TRBV4-3,TRBJ2-1,14,-,-,TGCGCCAGCAGCCATGGGGGGGGGCGTGGTGAGCAGTTCTTC,CASSHGGGRGEQFF
TRBV10-2,TRBJ1-2,14,-,-,TGCGCCAGCAGTGAATACGGGTCCTACTATGGCTACACCTTC,CASSEYGSYYGYTF
TRBV28,TRBJ1-2,12,-,-,TGTGCCAGCAGTTTATCGGGCTATGGCTACACCTTC,CASSLSGYGYTF
TRBV4-2,TRBJ2-2,17,-,-,TGTGCCAGCAGCCAAGCCCCTCAACTAGGAACCCCCGGGGAGCTGTTTTTT,CASSQAPQLGTPGELFF
TRBV7-8,TRBJ1-1,17,-,TRBD1,TGTGCCAGCAGCTTAGAAGCGGGACAGGGTGGGAGCACTGAAGCTTTCTTT,CASSLEAGQGGSTEAFF
TRBV2,TRBJ2-7,14,once,TRBD1,TGTGCCAGCCATGACAGGGTCACGAGCTACGAGCAGTACTTC,CASHDRVTSYEQYF
TRBV5-1,TRBJ2-1,16,few,TRBD2,TGCGCCAGCAGCTTGGGCGGGGGAAGCTCCTACAATGAGCAGTTCTTC,CASSLGGGSSYNEQFF
TRBV13,TRBJ1-4,15,-,-,TGTGCCAGCAGCTACAACCGGGGATCTAATGAAAAACTGTTTTTT,CASSYNRGSNEKLFF
TRBV7-2,TRBJ2-6,14,-,-,TGTGCCAGCAGCTCCAACCCAAACGGCGGCGTCCTGACTTTC,CASSSNPNGGVLTF
TRBV6-6,TRBJ1-2,14,-,-,TGTGCCAGCAGTCCCCGCAGGGATTCGTATGGCTACACCTTC,CASSPRRDSYGYTF
TRBV29-1,TRBJ2-2,12,once,-,TGCAGCGTTGCGCGGGAATCCGGGGAGCTGTTTTTT,CSVARESGELFF
TRBV7-6,TRBJ2-7,16,-,TRBD2,TGTGCCAGCAGCTTAAATCTAGCGGGAGTCGGGTACGAGCAGTACTTC,CASSLNLAGVGYEQYF
TRBV7-8,TRBJ1-5,14,-,-,TGTGCCAGCAGCCGTACCGGGACACCTCAGCCCCAGCATTTT,CASSRTGTPQPQHF
TRBV2,TRBJ2-5,12,few,-,TGTGCCAGCATACTAGCCGGGGAGACCCAGTACTTC,CASILAGETQYF
TRBV28,TRBJ2-7,14,-,TRBD1,TGTGCCAGCAGTTTCCACCCGACAGGGACCGAGCAGTACTTC,CASSFHPTGTEQYF
TRBV6-1,TRBJ1-2,15,few,TRBD1,TGTGCCAGCTCCCAAGGACAGGTGGCTCGCTATGGCTACACCTTC,CASSQGQVARYGYTF
TRBV7-9,TRBJ1-2,15,-,TRBD1,TGTGCCAGCAGCTTTCGAGGGACAGGTAACTATGGCTACACCTTC,CASSFRGTGNYGYTF
TRBV11-2,TRBJ2-5,16,-,TRBD2,TGTGCCAGCAGCTTAATCCGGACTAGCGGGGGAGAGACCCAGTACTTC,CASSLIRTSGGETQYF
TRBV29-1,TRBJ1-1,15,-,-,TGCAGCGTTGGGCCCCATGCGGGAGTGAACACTGAAGCTTTCTTT,CSVGPHAGVNTEAFF
TRBV29-1,TRBJ2-7,14,-,TRBD1,TGCAGCGCCACGGACAGGGGGAGCTCCTACGAGCAGTACTTC,CSATDRGSSYEQYF
TRBV6-1,TRBJ1-5,13,-,-,TGTGCCAGCAGTGCCGACAGAAATCAGCCCCAGCATTTT,CASSADRNQPQHF
TRBV7-9,TRBJ2-7,13,few,-,TGTGCCAGCAGCTTACGACAATTAGCGGAGGTAAACTTC,CASSLRQLAEVNF
TRBV18,TRBJ1-1,14,-,-,TGTGCCAGCTCACCACGTGCGGCAGCCACTGAAGCTTTCTTT,CASSPRAAATEAFF
TRBV6-5,TRBJ2-6,13,-,-,TGTGCCAGCAGTAACACTGGGGCCAACGTCCTGACTTTC,CASSNTGANVLTF
TRBV5-1,TRBJ2-1,16,-,TRBD2,TGCGCCAGCAGCTTGGTGGCTAGCGGCCCTCGGGATGAGCAGTTCTTC,CASSLVASGPRDEQFF
TRBV7-2,TRBJ2-5,15,-,TRBD2,TGTGCCAGCAGCTCACTAGCGGGTGGGCCCGAGACCCAGTACTTC,CASSSLAGGPETQYF
TRBV2,TRBJ2-3,15,-,TRBD2,TGTGCCAGCAGTTCTAGCGGGAGCGGCACAGATACGCAGTATTTT,CASSSSGSGTDTQYF
TRBV5-1,TRBJ1-1,14,-,-,TGCGCCAGCAGCTTTGGGGCCCCTGGGACTGAAGCTTTCTTT,CASSFGAPGTEAFF